This passage covers 29 T cell receptor beta chains from one sample sequenced in a study of cytomegalovirus exposure and HLA in healthy donors. Use of 60 Vbeta and 13 Jbeta primers characterized the PCR. The assay was immunoSEQ multiplex PCR, and TCRdb's table has in-frame clones only and misses some. Of about 180,000 clones listed, about 73% are singletons. The sample was PBMCs. The origin of the receptors is a woman between 50 and 59 years old in good health and CMV-seropositive.

In this sample, this clone turned up many times. The J gene is TRBJ2-2, the V gene TRBV7-9; D may be TRBD2 (6 bases). V lost 7 bases and J lost 1, with 16 bases in between. The germline CDR1 and CDR2 sequences are SEHNR and FQNEAQ (reference sequence). The CDR3 covers 16 residues. Written as DNA, the CDR3 is TGTGCCAGCATCCGTTGGGAGGATTTGAACACCGGGGAGCTGTTTTTT. It yields the protein CASIRWEDLNTGELFF.

The chain recombines TRBV30 with TRBJ2-5, with TRBD2 matching 7 bases. The V gene's germline CDR1 is GTSNPN and CDR2 SVGIG (reference sequence). Trimming at V came to 4 bases and at J to 2 bases, leaving 7 bases not matched to a gene. The CDR3 loop spans 14 amino acids. CDR3 in amino acids: CAWIKRGTQETQYF. DNA for the CDR3: TGTGCCTGGATAAAGCGGGGAACTCAAGAGACCCAGTACTTC.

V is TRBV6-1 and J is TRBJ1-2, with TRBD1 matching over 8 bases. The CDR3 has 13 residues. Germline V lookup: CDR1 MNHNS, CDR2 SASEGT. Trimming removed 6 bases from V and 8 bases from J; junction bases left unmatched: 8. CDR3 sequence (DNA): TGTGCCAGCAGCGATCAGGGGGCTAGAGGCTACACCTTC. As protein: CASSDQGARGYTF.

This rearrangement joins TRBV5-1 to TRBJ2-2, with 10 bases aligning to TRBD1. The CDR3 sequence is 15 residues long. Germline loops: CDR1 SGHRS, CDR2 YFSETQ. V dropped 1 base and J dropped 8; count of bases not matched to a gene: 5. CDR3 bases: TGCGCCAGCAGCTTGAGACAGGGGGCCGGAGGGGAGCTGTTTTTT. Amino acid sequence: CASSLRQGAGGELFF.

The genes are TRBV9 and TRBJ2-5; 7 bases match TRBD2. V lost 4 bases to trimming and J lost 11 bases; unmatched junction nucleotides: 14. CDR1 is SGDLS and CDR2 is YYNGEE in the germline V gene. The CDR3 covers 14 residues. CDR3 sequence: CASSQGGAAVRQYF. The CDR3 DNA is TGTGCCAGCAGCCAGGGAGGGGCTGCCGTCCGACAGTACTTC.

This chain links TRBV7-2 with TRBJ1-2, with D uncertain. V lost 6 bases and J lost 4, with 9 bases in between. Germline CDR1 and CDR2: SGHTA and FQGNSA. There are 12 residues in the CDR3. CDR3 in amino acids: CASSGPLYGYTF. CDR3 DNA: TGTGCCAGCAGTGGGCCGCTCTATGGCTACACCTTC.

The chain combines TRBV10-3 with TRBJ1-2; D unclear. CDR1 ENHRY and CDR2 SYGVKD come from the germline V gene. The CDR3 sequence is 15 residues long. V gave up 3 bases and J gave up 0 bases, with 11 bases separating them. The CDR3 spells CAISDRNRANYGYTF. The CDR3 DNA reads as TGTGCCATCAGTGATCGGAACAGAGCTAACTATGGCTACACCTTC.

J is TRBJ1-5 and V is TRBV7-2; D remains ambiguous. The CDR3 loop spans 12 amino acids. Trimming took off 6 bases at V and 12 bases at J, with 15 bases between the two ends. Per the germline V gene, CDR1 is SGHTA and CDR2 is FQGNSA. The CDR3 DNA reads as TGTGCCAGCAGTTTTAGGTCCGGGTACCAGCATTTT. This sequence encodes CASSFRSGYQHF.

The CDR3 here is CASSVVAGGGNTIYF. The CDR3, as DNA: TGTGCCAGCAGCGTAGTCGCAGGGGGTGGGAACACCATATATTTT. The chain joins TRBV9 to TRBJ1-3, with 7 nucleotides matching TRBD1. V trimming: 0 bases; J trimming: 7 bases; junction bases outside the gene matches: 7. Germline V gene sequence: CDR1 SGDLS, CDR2 YYNGEE. The CDR3 covers 15 residues.

The gene calls are TRBV7-9 and TRBJ2-7, with 9 bases fitting TRBD1. CDR3 length: 14 amino acids. With V trimmed by 5 bases and J by 5 bases, 7 bases remained unmatched. CDR1 and CDR2 from the germline V gene are SEHNR and FQNEAQ (reference sequence). CDR3 loop: CASSPDRGLNEQYF. The CDR3 nucleotides read TGTGCCAGCAGCCCGGACAGGGGCCTTAACGAGCAGTACTTC.

The chain carries TRBV30 and TRBJ2-1; D gene unclear. Germline CDR1 and CDR2: GTSNPN and SVGIG (reference sequence). Trimming pared 4 bases from V and 10 bases from J, leaving 26 bases between. The CDR3 has 16 residues. The CDR3 region has the DNA TGTGCCTGGACTACGCCGGTGGTTCTCCATATCCCGGAGCAGTTCTTC. It codes for CAWTTPVVLHIPEQFF. Full variable domain (remainder filled in from reference TRBV30 and TRBJ2-1): SQTIHQWPATLVQPVGSPLSLECTVEGTSNPNLYWYRQAAGRGLQLLFYSVGIGQISSEVPQNLSASRPQDRQFILSSKKLLLSDSGFYLCAWTTPVVLHIPEQFFGPGTRLTVL.

This chain uses TRBV30 with TRBJ2-1, with unresolved D. V lost 1 base, J lost 8 bases, and 12 bases lay in between. From germline, CDR1 is GTSNPN and CDR2 SVGIG (reference sequence). This CDR3 is built from 13 residues. The CDR3 region has the DNA TGTGCCTGGAGTGCCCCCGTACGGTATGAGCAGTTCTTC. It translates to CAWSAPVRYEQFF. Full variable domain (rest looked up from reference TRBV30 and TRBJ2-1): SQTIHQWPATLVQPVGSPLSLECTVEGTSNPNLYWYRQAAGRGLQLLFYSVGIGQISSEVPQNLSASRPQDRQFILSSKKLLLSDSGFYLCAWSAPVRYEQFFGPGTRLTVL.

About this clone itself: One junction end disagrees with the germline gene, perhaps due to a read error. The same CDR3 can be traced to other DNA sequences in this sample. The chain couples TRBV5-1 to TRBJ1-4; 10 bases map to TRBD1. Germline loops: CDR1 SGHRS, CDR2 YFSETQ. The length of the CDR3 is 14 residues. Written as DNA, the CDR3 is TGCGCCAGCAGTTTGGACAGGGGGGGAGAAAAACTGTTTTTT. It specifies CASSLDRGGEKLFF.

This clone was observed a few times. V gene TRBV7-2 combines with J gene TRBJ2-1; tentatively, D is TRBD1 (5 bases). This CDR3 has 12 residues. CDR1 is SGHTA and CDR2 is FQGNSA in the germline V gene. V was shortened by 5 bases and J by 9 bases, with 11 bases between the two germline ends. CDR3 sequence reads: CASSPGPFEQFF. The CDR3 coding sequence is TGTGCCAGCAGCCCAGGGCCGTTTGAGCAGTTCTTC.

This chain joins TRBV19 and TRBJ1-1; D is unresolved. V lost 5 bases and J 4 bases, leaving 23 bases between the germline ends. CDR1 is LNHDA, CDR2 SQIVND, per germline (reference sequence). The length of the CDR3 is 17 residues. The CDR3 nucleotides are TGTGCCAGTAGTCCCCGCCGAGGGCAGTCCGCGGGCACTGAAGCTTTCTTT. Amino acids: CASSPRRGQSAGTEAFF.

This chain uses TRBV27 with TRBJ2-7; 8 positions agree with TRBD1. The CDR3 sequence is 16 residues long. With V trimmed by 2 bases and J by 2 bases, 8 bases remained unmatched. Germline V CDR1 and CDR2: MNHEY, SMNVEV (reference sequence). CDR3 in amino acids: CASSLKWTGPTYEQYF. For the CDR3, the DNA is TGTGCCAGCAGTTTAAAGTGGACAGGGCCCACCTACGAGCAGTACTTC.

CDR3: CASSTQTGTQYF. CDR3 DNA: TGCGCCAGCAGCACTCAAACCGGTACGCAGTATTTT. The V call is TRBV5-1, the J call TRBJ2-3; D remains ambiguous. The CDR3 covers 12 residues. CDR1 is SGHRS, CDR2 YFSETQ, per germline. Trimming pared 4 bases from V and 8 bases from J, leaving 11 bases between.

This chain connects TRBV5-1 to TRBJ2-5, with TRBD1 as a possible D gene (6 bases). The V and J ends lost 2 bases and 1 base respectively, with 12 bases between them. Germline-derived CDR1 and CDR2 are SGHRS and YFSETQ. The CDR3 is 15 amino acids. The CDR3 loop reads CASSLRTDPQETQYF. In nucleotides, the CDR3 is TGCGCCAGCAGCTTACGGACAGATCCCCAAGAGACCCAGTACTTC.

The genes are TRBV7-3 and TRBJ2-1, with 7 positions matching TRBD1. CDR3 size: 15 residues. Germline CDR1 and CDR2: SGHTA and FQGTGA. After removal of 1 base from V and 7 bases from J, the junction contained 7 bases not matched to a gene. The DNA for the CDR3 is TGTGCCAGCAGCTTAAACAGGGGAAGTAGTAATGAGCAGTTCTTC. This gives the protein CASSLNRGSSNEQFF.

With respect to this clone: Other DNA sequences in this sample translate to the same CDR3. The J gene is TRBJ2-3, the V gene TRBV6-5, with TRBD1 matching over 7 bases. V gave up 5 bases and J gave up 3 bases; unmatched junction bases: 8. This CDR3 has 15 residues. In germline, CDR1 is MNHEY, CDR2 SVGAGI. The CDR3 sequence is CASSPMTGTTDTQYF. The CDR3 DNA reads TGTGCCAGCAGTCCGATGACAGGGACAACAGATACGCAGTATTTT.

The sample holds one count of this clone. V gene TRBV12-5 combines with J gene TRBJ1-5; 10 bases are a match to TRBD1. J was trimmed by 3 bases and V by 7 bases; bases with no gene match: 9. The CDR3 totals 16 residues. Germline CDR1 reads LGHNT; CDR2 reads FRNRAP. The CDR3 reads CASAPRGTGDNQPQHF. In DNA, the CDR3 is TGTGCTAGTGCCCCCCGTGGGACAGGGGACAATCAGCCCCAGCATTTT.

The chain is built from TRBV5-1 and TRBJ2-7, with a tentative D call TRBD1 (6 bases). CDR1 and CDR2 from the germline V gene are SGHRS and YFSETQ. This CDR3 is built from 11 residues. Trimming took 4 bases from V and 8 from J, leaving 10 bases between them. The CDR3 DNA follows: TGCGCCAGCAGCCTGCAGGGGCAGCAGTACTTC. Encoded protein: CASSLQGQQYF.

The chain combines TRBV5-1 with TRBJ2-7; tentatively, D is TRBD1 (5 bases). Germline V gives CDR1 SGHRS, CDR2 YFSETQ. This CDR3 is 14 amino acids long. The V and J ends lost 1 base and 2 bases respectively, with 10 bases between them. CDR3 sequence reads: CASSLTGSPYEQYF. The CDR3 DNA follows: TGCGCCAGCAGCTTGACAGGCTCCCCCTACGAGCAGTACTTC.

The V and J genes are TRBV5-1 and TRBJ2-1, with a tentative D call TRBD1 (6 bases). Trimming took 0 bases from V and 4 from J, leaving 11 bases between them. The CDR3 runs to 15 residues. CDR1 is SGHRS, CDR2 YFSETQ, per germline. In DNA, the CDR3 is TGCGCCAGCAGCTTGGAAGGACAGACGTACAATGAGCAGTTCTTC. Residues: CASSLEGQTYNEQFF.

This chain joins TRBV30 and TRBJ1-2; D possibly corresponds to TRBD1 (5 bases). Per the germline V gene, CDR1 is GTSNPN and CDR2 is SVGIG (reference sequence). CDR3 length equals 12 residues. With 3 bases removed from V and 5 bases from J, the gap between germline ends came to 10 bases. The CDR3 nucleotides read TGTGCCTGGAGAAATACAGGTTATGGCTACACCTTC. This gives the protein CAWRNTGYGYTF.

This rearrangement joins TRBV19 to TRBJ1-5; 7 positions agree with TRBD1. CDR1 LNHDA and CDR2 SQIVND come from the germline V gene (reference sequence). The V segment lost 7 bases and the J segment 1 base; nucleotides outside the gene matches: 4. The CDR3 has 14 amino acids. The CDR3 region has the DNA TGTGCCAGTACAGGGGGAATGAGCAATCAGCCCCAGCATTTT. Translating gives CASTGGMSNQPQHF. Drawing the rest from reference TRBV19 and TRBJ1-5, the complete variable domain is DGGITQSPKYLFRKEGQNVTLSCEQNLNHDAMYWYRQDPGQGLRLIYYSQIVNDFQKGDIAEGYSVSREKKESFPLTVTSAQKNPTAFYLCASTGGMSNQPQHFGDGTRLSIL.

The gene calls are TRBV4-1 and TRBJ2-3; TRBD1 aligns across 8 bases. CDR1 and CDR2 (germline): MGHRA, YSYEKL. This CDR3 is built from 19 residues. V gave up 2 bases and J gave up 1 base; unmatched junction bases: 14. The CDR3 region is CASSQPQGANNQRTDTQYF. In nucleotides, the CDR3 is TGCGCCAGCAGCCAACCTCAGGGGGCGAATAACCAACGCACAGATACGCAGTATTTT.

In this sample, this clone turned up once. The CDR3 nucleotides are TGTGCCAGCAGCCCTCGCGGGACAGGCAGCACCGGGGAGCTGTTTTTT. Its protein product is CASSPRGTGSTGELFF. The rearrangement links TRBV7-9 to TRBJ2-2, with 8 bases aligning to TRBD1. V trimming: 5 bases; J trimming: 4 bases; junction bases outside the gene matches: 9. Germline-derived CDR1 and CDR2 are SEHNR and FQNEAQ (reference sequence). This CDR3 spans 16 amino acids.

This clone was detected only a few times. The V gene is TRBV10-3, the J gene TRBJ1-1; TRBD1 might be the D (5 bases). From germline, CDR1 is ENHRY and CDR2 SYGVKD. Trimming left V 2 bases short and J 4 bases short, with 11 bases between. This CDR3 region has 14 residues. Written as DNA, the CDR3 is TGTGCCATCAGTGAGCCTTCGGGGGGCACTGAAGCTTTCTTT. Its protein is CAISEPSGGTEAFF.